This T cell receptor beta chain was sequenced for a study of T-cell reconstitution after alpha-beta-depleted transplantation in children. Germline V gene data show CDR1 as SGHRS and CDR2 as YFSETQ. With 5 bases removed from V and 0 bases from J, the gap between germline ends came to 6 bases. The CDR3 runs 13 residues. Researchers prepared the TCRbeta library using unique molecular identifiers, the study reports. MiXCR, run by TCRdb on the PCR reads, gives a single entry per CDR3 protein. This table holds about 580,000 distinct CDR3 sequences, roughly 24% found once. The TCR sequence derives from a boy under two years old who had a stem cell transplant for acute myeloid leukemia, so the T cells may come from the graft donor. V usage is TRBV5-1 and J usage is TRBJ1-5; D gene ambiguous. The specimen comprised PBMCs, mostly from graft donor cells, sampled 360 days after TCRalphabeta/CD19-depleted stem cell transplant. The CDR3 DNA follows: TGCGCCAGCAGGGAATATAGCAATCAGCCCCAGCATTTT. It is translated as CASREYSNQPQHF.